The 5 T cell receptor beta chains given below trace back to one sample, sequenced in a study of CD8+ T cells in alopecia areata. Extracted RNA was reverse transcribed, and the resulting cDNA served as sequencing template. Here immunoSEQ multiplex PCR was the method, and the copy in TCRdb shows in-frame clones only, minus some. The data contain about 220,000 clones, about 58% of them singletons. Sample treatment: oral pan-JAK inhibitor, 5-10 mg twice daily. The specimen comprised CD4+ T cells sorted from blood, sampled at week 4, from a patient treated with tofacitinib. The receptors were gathered from a human donor with alopecia areata.

As regards this clone: Other DNA sequences of this sample code for an identical CDR3. V gene TRBV7-2 combines with J gene TRBJ1-1, with D maybe TRBD1 (5 bases). V was shortened by 5 bases and J by 0 bases, with 7 bases between the two germline ends. This CDR3 comprises 13 residues. Germline assignment: CDR1 SGHTA and CDR2 FQGNSA. The CDR3 sequence: CASSPQVNTEAFF. The CDR3, as DNA: TGTGCCAGCAGCCCACAGGTGAACACTGAAGCTTTCTTT.

The chain joins TRBV6-1 to TRBJ2-7; TRBD1 might be the D (6 bases). CDR1 and CDR2 (germline): MNHNS, SASEGT. This CDR3 comprises 15 residues. V was cut by 5 bases and J by 5 bases, with 19 bases left in between. CDR3 bases: TGTGCCAGCAGTTTCATTGGGCAGGGGCAGCACGAGCAGTACTTC. The encoded protein is CASSFIGQGQHEQYF.

The chain carries TRBV29-1 and TRBJ2-5; 9 bases fit TRBD2. The CDR3 has 14 amino acids. Germline V lookup: CDR1 SQVTM, CDR2 ANQGSEA. V was clipped by 3 bases and J by 2 bases; unmatched bases: 4. CDR3 DNA: TGCAGCGTTGATCATCTAGCGGGGCAAGAGACCCAGTACTTC. It specifies CSVDHLAGQETQYF. Full variable domain (outside the CDR3, taken from reference TRBV29-1 and TRBJ2-5): SAVISQKPSRDICQRGTSLTIQCQVDSQVTMMFWYRQQPGQSLTLIATANQGSEATYESGFVIDKFPISRPNLTFSTLTVSNMSPEDSSIYLCSVDHLAGQETQYFGPGTRLLVL.

V gene TRBV2 combines with J gene TRBJ2-3; 8 bases line up with TRBD2. This CDR3 has 16 amino acids. The junction had 11 bases not matched to a gene; V was cut back by 5 bases and J by 4 bases. The germline V gene has CDR1 SNHLY and CDR2 FYNNEI. The CDR3 DNA sequence: TGTGCCAGCAGTAGAGCGGGGGTTATCGCCCCAGATACGCAGTATTTT. Its protein is CASSRAGVIAPDTQYF.

The V call is TRBV7-2, the J call TRBJ2-1; TRBD2 aligns across 9 bases. The CDR3 length is 13 residues. CDR1 SGHTA and CDR2 FQGNSA come from the germline V gene. V dropped 5 bases and J dropped 13; count of bases not matched to a gene: 9. CDR3: CASSTSERGAQFF. The CDR3 bases are TGTGCCAGCAGCACAAGCGAGCGGGGGGCTCAGTTCTTC. Variable domain in full (rest from reference TRBV7-2 and TRBJ2-1): GAGVSQSPSNKVTEKGKDVELRCDPISGHTALYWYRQSLGQGLEFLIYFQGNSAPDKSGLPSDRFSAERTGGSVSTLTIQRTQQEDSAVYLCASSTSERGAQFFGPGTRLTVL.